These 4 T cell receptor beta chains originate from one sample sequenced in a study of blood T cell repertoires in COVID-19 (dated by TCRdb to 2018 to 2020). Libraries were built with the immunoSEQ multiplex PCR assay. In its TCRdb copy, this immuneACCESS table keeps in-frame sequences only and misses some clones. Where compared with another copy, unresolved V genes explain less than half of these, and the others have no known cause. This sample is represented by under 200,000 clones; about 91% of them were singletons. The ten most abundant clones make up 3.9% of the sample. The sample comprised peripheral blood. Source of these receptors: an older woman who had recovered from COVID-19.

The J gene is TRBJ2-3, the V gene TRBV4-1, with D tentatively TRBD2 (6 bases). The CDR3 runs 14 residues. Germline V gene sequence: CDR1 MGHRA, CDR2 YSYEKL. The ends were cut back, 3 bases at V and 4 bases at J, with 11 bases in the middle. The CDR3 is CASSQQAGPDTQYF. The CDR3 DNA is TGCGCCAGCAGCCAGCAAGCGGGCCCAGATACGCAGTATTTT.

This chain joins TRBV7-6 and TRBJ1-5, with a possible D match to TRBD1 (5 bases). CDR3 length equals 15 residues. The V end lost 0 bases, the J end lost 8 bases, and 14 bases lay between the germline ends. CDR1 SGHVS and CDR2 FNYEAQ come from the germline V gene. CDR3 DNA: TGTGCCAGCAGCTTAGCCGGGGATCCGGGGGAGCCCCAGCATTTT. Protein: CASSLAGDPGEPQHF.

This clone appeared a single time. The V gene is TRBV7-6, the J gene TRBJ1-5; 9 bases map to TRBD1. Looked up from germline, CDR1 is SGHVS and CDR2 is FNYEAQ. V dropped 4 bases and J dropped 0; count of bases not matched to a gene: 10. The CDR3 covers 18 residues. In nucleotides, the CDR3 is TGTGCCAGCAGCTCCCCCCGGGACAGGGAAAATAGCAATCAGCCCCAGCATTTT. Amino acid sequence: CASSSPRDRENSNQPQHF.

This chain connects TRBV7-9 to TRBJ1-4; 8 positions match TRBD1. V trimming: 3 bases; J trimming: 4 bases; junction bases outside the gene matches: 4. The germline V gene encodes CDR1 SEHNR and CDR2 FQNEAQ (reference sequence). CDR3 size: 15 residues. In nucleotides, the CDR3 is TGTGCCAGCAGCTTGGACAGGGCCCTTAATGAAAAACTGTTTTTT. Its translation is CASSLDRALNEKLFF. Full variable domain (rest looked up from reference TRBV7-9 and TRBJ1-4): DTGVSQNPRHKITKRGQNVTFRCDPISEHNRLYWYRQTLGQGPEFLTYFQNEAQLEKSRLLSDRFSAERPKGSFSTLEIQRTEQGDSAMYLCASSLDRALNEKLFFGSGTQLSVL.